The text below deals with one T cell receptor (beta chain). These data belong to a study of response to subunit inactivated influenza vaccine. The V gene end was trimmed by 0 bases and the J gene end by 5 bases; junction bases not matched to a gene: 10. CDR3 length: 17 residues. Germline V CDR1 and CDR2: SGHRS, YFSETQ. TCRdb re-analysed the RT-PCR reads in MiXCR, keeping a single row per CDR3 protein. The profile shows hundreds of thousands of distinct CDR3 sequences, about 12% of them singletons. The sequence was collected from a man aged 45 to 65 who received an inactivated influenza vaccine. The sequenced sample was PBMCs from blood, obtained on the day of vaccination. The gene calls are TRBV5-1 and TRBJ2-2, with 7 bases aligning to TRBD1. The CDR3 DNA follows: TGCGCCAGCAGCTTGGTGCGGACAGGTGTTGCGACCGGGGAGCTGTTTTTT. Its translation is CASSLVRTGVATGELFF.